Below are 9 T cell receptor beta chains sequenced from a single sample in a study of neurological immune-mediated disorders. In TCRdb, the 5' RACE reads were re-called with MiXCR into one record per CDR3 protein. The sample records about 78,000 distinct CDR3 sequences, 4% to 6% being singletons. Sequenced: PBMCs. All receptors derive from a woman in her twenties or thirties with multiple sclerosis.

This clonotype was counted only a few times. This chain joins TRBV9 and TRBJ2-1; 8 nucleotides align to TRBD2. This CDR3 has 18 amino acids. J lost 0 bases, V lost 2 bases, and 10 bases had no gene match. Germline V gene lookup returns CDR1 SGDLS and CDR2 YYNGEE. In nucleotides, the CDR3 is TGTGCCAGCAGCGTCAGGAGCGGGGGAGGGATCTCCTACAATGAGCAGTTCTTC. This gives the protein CASSVRSGGGISYNEQFF.

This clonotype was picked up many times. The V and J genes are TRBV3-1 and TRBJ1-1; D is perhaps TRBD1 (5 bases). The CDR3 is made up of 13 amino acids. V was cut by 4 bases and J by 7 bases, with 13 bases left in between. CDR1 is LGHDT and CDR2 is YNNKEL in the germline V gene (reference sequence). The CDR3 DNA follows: TGTGCCAGCAGCCGCGCAGGGCCCAGTGAAGCTTTCTTT. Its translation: CASSRAGPSEAFF.

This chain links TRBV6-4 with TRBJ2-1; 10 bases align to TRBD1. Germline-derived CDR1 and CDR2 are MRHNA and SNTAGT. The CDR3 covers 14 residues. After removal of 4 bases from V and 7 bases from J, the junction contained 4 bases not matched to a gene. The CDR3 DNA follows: TGTGCCAGCAGTGCCGGGACAGGGGAAAATGAGCAGTTCTTC. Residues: CASSAGTGENEQFF.

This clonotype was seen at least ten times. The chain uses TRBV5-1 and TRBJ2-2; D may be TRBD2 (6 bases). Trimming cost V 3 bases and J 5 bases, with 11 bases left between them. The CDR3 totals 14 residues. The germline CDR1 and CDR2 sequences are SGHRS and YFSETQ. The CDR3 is CASSSGTPTGELFF. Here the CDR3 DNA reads TGCGCCAGCAGCTCCGGGACTCCGACCGGGGAGCTGTTTTTT.

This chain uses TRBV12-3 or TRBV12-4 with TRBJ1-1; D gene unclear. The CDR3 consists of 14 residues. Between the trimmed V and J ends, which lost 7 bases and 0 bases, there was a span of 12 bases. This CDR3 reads CASTPMLMNTEAFF. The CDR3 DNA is TGTGCCAGCACCCCCATGTTGATGAACACTGAAGCTTTCTTT.

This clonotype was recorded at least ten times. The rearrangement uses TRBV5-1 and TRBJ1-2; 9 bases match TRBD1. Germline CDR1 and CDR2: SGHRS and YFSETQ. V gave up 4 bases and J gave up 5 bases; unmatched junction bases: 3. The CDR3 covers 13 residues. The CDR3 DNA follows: TGCGCCAGCAGCAGGACAGGGGAGTATGGCTACACCTTC. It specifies CASSRTGEYGYTF.

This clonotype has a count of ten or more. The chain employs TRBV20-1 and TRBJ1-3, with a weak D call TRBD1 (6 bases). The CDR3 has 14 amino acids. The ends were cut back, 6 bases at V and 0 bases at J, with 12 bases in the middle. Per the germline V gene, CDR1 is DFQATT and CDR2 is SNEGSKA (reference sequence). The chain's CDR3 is CSARGWSSGNTIYF. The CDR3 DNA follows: TGCAGTGCCAGGGGTTGGAGCTCTGGAAACACCATATATTTT.

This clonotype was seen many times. The DNA of the CDR3 is TGCAGTGCCAGCCCTAGCGGGCGGGAAAACATTCAGTACTTC. This gives the protein CSASPSGRENIQYF. This sequence joins TRBV20-1 and TRBJ2-4; 8 nucleotides match TRBD2. Germline V lookup: CDR1 DFQATT, CDR2 SNEGSKA (reference sequence). This CDR3 contains 14 residues. The V and J ends lost 6 bases and 5 bases, in that order; junction bases with no gene match: 9.

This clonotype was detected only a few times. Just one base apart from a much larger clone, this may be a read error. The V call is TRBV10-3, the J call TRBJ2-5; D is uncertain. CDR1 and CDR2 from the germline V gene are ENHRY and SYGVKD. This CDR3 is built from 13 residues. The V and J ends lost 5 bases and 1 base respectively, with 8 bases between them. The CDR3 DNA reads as TGTGCCATCAGTAGAATAGCCCAAGAGACCCAGTACTTC. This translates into CAISRIAQETQYF.